This is a list of T cell receptor beta chains from one sample in a study of regulatory T cells in long-lasting Graves disease. One entry per CDR3 protein results from TCRdb running MiXCR on the multiplex PCR reads. The sample yields hundreds of thousands of distinct CDR3 sequences, about 16% seen once. The same data also went into a second study, on T cells in Graves' hyperthyroidism and ophthalmopathy.

Specimen: peripheral blood mononuclear cells (PBMCs), collected at new diagnosis, from a patient treated with antithyroid drugs. All receptors come from a woman aged 30 to 39 with Graves disease. Both conserved end residues are part of each CDR3. The D gene is left open where the match is weak. Size is stated for part of the rows, as once, few or many counts, or as a class when the clone is expanded.

CDR3	DNA	J	size	D	V	length
CSARGGGAGQPQHF	TGCAGTGCTAGAGGGGGGGGGGCAGGGCAGCCCCAGCATTTT	TRBJ1-5	many	.	TRBV20-1	14
CASNLRSGTDYEQYF	TGTGCCAGCAACTTACGCTCAGGGACAGACTACGAGCAGTACTTC	TRBJ2-7	many	TRBD1	TRBV7-2	15
CASSQIPTDTQYF	TGTGCCAGCAGCCAAATTCCAACAGATACGCAGTATTTT	TRBJ2-3	.	.	TRBV3-1	13
CASSGPQGNTIYF	TGTGCCAGCAGCGGACCACAGGGAAACACCATATATTTT	TRBJ1-3	.	.	TRBV9	13
CASSYSVGRKSYEQYF	TGTGCCAGCAGTTACTCGGTGGGGAGAAAGTCCTACGAGCAGTACTTC	TRBJ2-7	many	.	TRBV6-5	16
CASSSVAGVGETQYF	TGTGCCAGCAGCTCGGTAGCGGGAGTAGGAGAGACCCAGTACTTC	TRBJ2-5	few	TRBD2	TRBV7-3	15
CASSSGRGSNQPQHF	TGTGCCAGCAGCTCTGGACGAGGGAGCAATCAGCCCCAGCATTTT	TRBJ1-5	.	.	TRBV7-8	15
CASSLRASGSEVSDTQYF	TGTGCCAGCAGCTTAAGGGCTAGCGGGAGTGAGGTGTCAGATACGCAGTATTTT	TRBJ2-3	.	TRBD2	TRBV7-6	18
CASSREGRTRVLFF	TGTGCCAGCAGCCGGGAAGGGCGGACTAGGGTCCTGTTCTTC	TRBJ2-1	few	TRBD2	TRBV14	14
CASSIGPNTGELFF	TGTGCCAGTAGTATTGGGCCAAACACCGGGGAGCTGTTTTTT	TRBJ2-2	.	.	TRBV19	14
CASSYPSPQETQYF	TGTGCCAGCAGCTACCCAAGTCCCCAAGAGACCCAGTACTTC	TRBJ2-5	.	.	TRBV5-4	14
CASSSYGSVETQYF	TGTGCCAGCAGTTCTTACGGGAGCGTTGAGACCCAGTACTTC	TRBJ2-5	few	.	TRBV6-5	14
CASRKAEDRTNGELFF	TGTGCCAGCAGGAAAGCGGAGGACAGGACGAACGGGGAGCTGTTTTTT	TRBJ2-2	many	TRBD1	TRBV28	16
CASSEVAGDYNEQFF	TGTGCCAGCAGTGAAGTAGCGGGAGATTATAATGAGCAGTTCTTC	TRBJ2-1	.	TRBD2	TRBV6-1	15
CSPTGQGVWTEAFF	TGCAGTCCTACCGGACAGGGAGTTTGGACTGAAGCTTTCTTT	TRBJ1-1	many	TRBD1	TRBV20-1	14
CASSGNAGKGDEQYF	TGTGCCAGCAGCGGAAACGCAGGGAAGGGAGACGAGCAGTACTTC	TRBJ2-7	.	.	TRBV9	15
CASSPPWGRYEQFF	TGTGCCAGCAGCCCTCCCTGGGGCCGTTATGAGCAGTTCTTC	TRBJ2-1	few	.	TRBV7-9	14
CASSESAGGPYEQYF	TGCGCCAGCAGTGAGTCAGCGGGAGGGCCCTACGAGCAGTACTTC	TRBJ2-7	few	TRBD2	TRBV10-2	15
CSAMTGLASSIQYF	TGCAGTGCCATGACGGGACTAGCGTCCAGCATTCAGTACTTC	TRBJ2-4	few	TRBD2	TRBV20-1	14
CASSPRDSEKLFF	TGTGCCAGCTCACCGCGGGACTCCGAAAAACTGTTTTTT	TRBJ1-4	.	.	TRBV18	13
CASSPLRQTSSYEQYF	TGTGCCAGTAGCCCCCTTCGGCAGACGAGCTCCTACGAGCAGTACTTC	TRBJ2-7	.	.	TRBV19	16
CAMRSWGTGELFF	TGTGCCATGAGGTCGTGGGGGACCGGGGAGCTGTTTTTT	TRBJ2-2	.	.	TRBV30	13
CASSPPSGGAEETQYF	TGCGCCAGCAGCCCCCCCTCAGGGGGTGCGGAAGAGACCCAGTACTTC	TRBJ2-5	many	TRBD1	TRBV5-1	16
CASTRREGSPLHF	TGTGCCAGCACCCGGAGGGAGGGCTCACCCCTCCACTTT	TRBJ1-6	many	.	TRBV2	13
CASSLVYGNTEAFF	TGTGCCAGCAGCTTAGTCTATGGGAACACTGAAGCTTTCTTT	TRBJ1-1	.	.	TRBV7-2	14
CASRLNQGGYGYTF	TGTGCCAGCAGACTAAACCAGGGGGGCTATGGCTACACCTTC	TRBJ1-2	many	TRBD1	TRBV12-3/TRBV12-4	14
CSARDALAGHYEQYF	TGCAGTGCTAGAGATGCCCTAGCGGGACACTACGAGCAGTACTTC	TRBJ2-7	many	TRBD2	TRBV20-1	15
CASSEGAGAVEKLFF	TGTGCCAGCAGTGAAGGGGCAGGGGCCGTGGAAAAACTGTTTTTT	TRBJ1-4	many	.	TRBV6-1	15
CASAAQETQYF	TGTGCCAGCGCAGCACAAGAGACCCAGTACTTC	TRBJ2-5	many	.	TRBV6-1	11
CASSPTNTYNSPLHF	TGTGCCAGCAGCCCGACAAACACCTATAATTCACCCCTCCACTTT	TRBJ1-6	many	.	TRBV11-2	15
CSARDQGGSSYNEQFF	TGCAGTGCTAGAGATCAGGGCGGGAGCTCCTACAATGAGCAGTTCTTC	TRBJ2-1	.	TRBD2	TRBV20-1	16